The TCR beta chain under discussion was sequenced for a study of response to subunit inactivated influenza vaccine (dated by TCRdb to the late 2010s). Describing the broader study: Deep quantitative T cell receptor repertoire profiling was used in the study to track responses to a trivalent subunit inactivated influenza vaccine. What the study reported, not specific to this receptor: The authors suggested that each seasonal influenza vaccination may recruit only a limited number of new T cells.

The CDR3 spans 12 residues, from the cysteine through the phenylalanine. Only the CDR3 DNA stays, 36 bases, in frame from base 1. Deletion took 3 bases off V and 7 bases off J, with a span of 10 bases between the germline ends. CDR1 DFQATT and CDR2 SNEGSKA were looked up in the germline V gene (reference sequence). This clonotype showed up just a few times. Its recognized antigen is unknown. The sample holds no much larger clone one base away, and base qualities are not on file. The library came from RT-PCR. Sequenced using an Illumina HiSeq 2500. In TCRdb, the public reads were trimmed at Q25 with fastp and aligned with MiXCR, with productive beta chains retained. Merged by CDR3 protein, the rows form single entries marked with the most common genes and DNA. The sample table lists under 850,000 distinct CDR3 sequences, approximately 17% of them with a count of one. In total, the top ten clones hold 9.5% to 13% of the sample.

The origin of this receptor is a man aged 50-59 years who received an inactivated influenza vaccine. Donor details come from another sample of the same person, matched by shared clones. The V and J segments used are TRBV20-1 and TRBJ2-4; the D gene is possibly TRBD1 or TRBD2, each agreeing over 5 bases. The sequencing used PBMCs from blood, collected about 5 days after vaccination. The CDR3 here reads CSARGVGNIQYF. Here is the DNA: TGCAGTGCTAGGGGGGTCGGTAACATTCAGTACTTC.